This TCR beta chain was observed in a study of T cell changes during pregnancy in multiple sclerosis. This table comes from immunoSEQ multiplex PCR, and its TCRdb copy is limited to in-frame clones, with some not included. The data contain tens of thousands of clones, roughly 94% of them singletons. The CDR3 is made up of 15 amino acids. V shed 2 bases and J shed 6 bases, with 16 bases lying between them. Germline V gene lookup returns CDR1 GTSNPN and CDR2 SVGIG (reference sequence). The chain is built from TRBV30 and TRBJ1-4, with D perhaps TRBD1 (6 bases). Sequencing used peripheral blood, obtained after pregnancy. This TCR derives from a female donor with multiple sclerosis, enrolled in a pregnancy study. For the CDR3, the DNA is TGTGCCTGGAGTCCCTGGCGGGGGCTCGATGAAAAACTGTTTTTT. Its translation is CAWSPWRGLDEKLFF.